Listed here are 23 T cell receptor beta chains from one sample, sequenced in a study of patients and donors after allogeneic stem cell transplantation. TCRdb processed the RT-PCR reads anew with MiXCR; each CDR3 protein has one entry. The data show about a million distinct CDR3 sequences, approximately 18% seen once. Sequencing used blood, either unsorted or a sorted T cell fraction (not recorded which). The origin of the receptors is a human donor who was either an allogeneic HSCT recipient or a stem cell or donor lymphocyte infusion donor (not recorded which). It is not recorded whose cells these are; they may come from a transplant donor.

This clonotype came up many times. CDR3 loop: CASSLRGPGELFF. The DNA for the CDR3 is TGTGCCAGCAGTTTGAGGGGTCCCGGGGAGCTGTTTTTT. J is TRBJ2-2 and V is TRBV7-9, with D perhaps given as TRBD1 or TRBD2 (5 bases each). CDR3 length equals 13 residues. Germline loops: CDR1 SEHNR, CDR2 FQNEAQ (reference sequence). Between the trimmed V and J ends, which lost 6 bases and 6 bases, there was a span of 11 bases.

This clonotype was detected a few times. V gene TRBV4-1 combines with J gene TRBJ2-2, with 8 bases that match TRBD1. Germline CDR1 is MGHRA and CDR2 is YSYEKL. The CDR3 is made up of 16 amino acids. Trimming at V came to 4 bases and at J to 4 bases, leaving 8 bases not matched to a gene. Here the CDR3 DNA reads TGCGCCAGCAGCCTGCAGGGGGCCGGGGGCACCGGGGAGCTGTTTTTT. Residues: CASSLQGAGGTGELFF.

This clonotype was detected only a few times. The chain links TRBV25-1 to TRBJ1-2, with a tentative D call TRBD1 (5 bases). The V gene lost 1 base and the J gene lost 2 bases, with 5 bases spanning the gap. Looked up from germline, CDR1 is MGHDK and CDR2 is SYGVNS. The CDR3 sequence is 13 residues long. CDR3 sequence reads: CASSEWGNYGYTF. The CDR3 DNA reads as TGTGCCAGCAGTGAATGGGGGAACTATGGCTACACCTTC.

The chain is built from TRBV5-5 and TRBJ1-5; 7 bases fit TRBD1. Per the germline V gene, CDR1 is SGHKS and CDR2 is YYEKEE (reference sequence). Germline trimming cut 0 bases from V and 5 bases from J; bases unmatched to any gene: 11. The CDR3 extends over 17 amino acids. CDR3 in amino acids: CASSLGSGQGGYQPQHF. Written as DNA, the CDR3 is TGTGCCAGCAGCTTGGGATCGGGGCAGGGGGGCTATCAGCCCCAGCATTTT.

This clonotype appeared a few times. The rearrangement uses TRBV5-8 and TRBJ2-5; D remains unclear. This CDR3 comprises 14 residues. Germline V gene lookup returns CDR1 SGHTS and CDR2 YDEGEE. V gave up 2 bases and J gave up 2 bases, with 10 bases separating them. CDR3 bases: TGTGCCAGCAGCTTTCGCCAGCTTCAAGAGACCCAGTACTTC. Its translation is CASSFRQLQETQYF.

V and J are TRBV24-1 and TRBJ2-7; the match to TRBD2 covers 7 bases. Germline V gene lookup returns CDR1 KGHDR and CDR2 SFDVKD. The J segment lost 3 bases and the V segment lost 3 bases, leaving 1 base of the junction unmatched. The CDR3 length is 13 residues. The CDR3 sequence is CATSDGGDYEQYF. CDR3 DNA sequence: TGTGCCACCAGTGATGGGGGGGACTACGAGCAGTACTTC.

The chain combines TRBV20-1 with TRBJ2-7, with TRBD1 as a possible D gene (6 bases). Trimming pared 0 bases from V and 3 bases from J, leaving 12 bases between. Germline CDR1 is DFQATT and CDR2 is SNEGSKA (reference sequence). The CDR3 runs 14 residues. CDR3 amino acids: CSARDNRVFYEQYF. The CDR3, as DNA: TGCAGTGCTAGAGATAACAGGGTCTTCTACGAGCAGTACTTC.

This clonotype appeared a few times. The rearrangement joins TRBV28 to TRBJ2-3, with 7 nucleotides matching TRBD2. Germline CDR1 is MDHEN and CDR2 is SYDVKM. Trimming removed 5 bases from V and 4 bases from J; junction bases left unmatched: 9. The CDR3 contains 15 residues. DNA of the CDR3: TGTGCCAGCAGTCCCGGACTAGGCGGGGCAGATACGCAGTATTTT. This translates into CASSPGLGGADTQYF.

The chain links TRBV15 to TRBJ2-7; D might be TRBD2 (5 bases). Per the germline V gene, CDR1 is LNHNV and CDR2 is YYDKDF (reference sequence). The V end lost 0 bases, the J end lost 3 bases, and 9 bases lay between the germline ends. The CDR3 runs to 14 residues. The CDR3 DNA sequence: TGTGCCACCAGCAGAGATAATCGGGGCTACGAGCAGTACTTC. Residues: CATSRDNRGYEQYF.

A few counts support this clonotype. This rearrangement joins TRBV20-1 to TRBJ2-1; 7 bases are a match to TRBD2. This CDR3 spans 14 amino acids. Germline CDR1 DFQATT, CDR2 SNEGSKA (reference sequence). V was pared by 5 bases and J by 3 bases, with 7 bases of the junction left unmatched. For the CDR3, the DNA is TGCAGTGCTTGGGGGAGGGCCTACTACAATGAGCAGTTCTTC. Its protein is CSAWGRAYYNEQFF.

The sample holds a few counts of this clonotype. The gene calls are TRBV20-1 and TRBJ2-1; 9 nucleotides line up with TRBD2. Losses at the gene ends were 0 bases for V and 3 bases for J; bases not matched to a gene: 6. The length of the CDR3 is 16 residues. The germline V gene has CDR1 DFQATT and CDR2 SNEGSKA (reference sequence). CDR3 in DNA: TGCAGTGCTAGAGATTTAGTAGCGGGGGTCTACAATGAGCAGTTCTTC. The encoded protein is CSARDLVAGVYNEQFF.

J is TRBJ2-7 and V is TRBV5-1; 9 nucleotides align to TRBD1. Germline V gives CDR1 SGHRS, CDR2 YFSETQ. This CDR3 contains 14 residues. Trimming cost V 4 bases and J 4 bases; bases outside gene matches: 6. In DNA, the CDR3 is TGCGCCAGCAGCCGCGGGACAGGGATTTACGAGCAGTACTTC. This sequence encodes CASSRGTGIYEQYF.

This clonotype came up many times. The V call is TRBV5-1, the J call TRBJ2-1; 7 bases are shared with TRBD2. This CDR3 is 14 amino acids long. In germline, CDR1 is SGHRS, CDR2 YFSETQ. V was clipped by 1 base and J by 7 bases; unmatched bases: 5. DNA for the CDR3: TGCGCCAGCAGCTTGTCGGGAGGCTCAAATGAGCAGTTCTTC. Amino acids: CASSLSGGSNEQFF.

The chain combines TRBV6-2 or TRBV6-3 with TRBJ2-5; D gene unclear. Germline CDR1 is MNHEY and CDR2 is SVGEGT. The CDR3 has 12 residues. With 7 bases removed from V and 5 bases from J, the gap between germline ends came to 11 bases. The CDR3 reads CASTSRVETQYF. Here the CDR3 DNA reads TGTGCCAGCACTTCACGCGTGGAGACCCAGTACTTC.

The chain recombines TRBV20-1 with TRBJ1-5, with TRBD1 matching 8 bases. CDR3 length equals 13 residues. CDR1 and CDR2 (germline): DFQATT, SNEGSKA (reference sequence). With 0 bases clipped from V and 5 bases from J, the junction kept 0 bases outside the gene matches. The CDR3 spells CSAREQGDQPQHF. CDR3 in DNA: TGCAGTGCTAGAGAACAGGGGGATCAGCCCCAGCATTTT.

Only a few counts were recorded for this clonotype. CDR3 in amino acids: CALDSPYEQYF. CDR3 in DNA: TGTGCCTTGGACAGTCCCTACGAGCAGTACTTC. The J gene is TRBJ2-7, the V gene TRBV30; weak D call: TRBD1 (6 bases). The CDR3 totals 11 residues. The germline gives CDR1 GTSNPN, CDR2 SVGIG (reference sequence). The germline V and J ends were trimmed by 7 bases and 2 bases, with 9 bases remaining between them.

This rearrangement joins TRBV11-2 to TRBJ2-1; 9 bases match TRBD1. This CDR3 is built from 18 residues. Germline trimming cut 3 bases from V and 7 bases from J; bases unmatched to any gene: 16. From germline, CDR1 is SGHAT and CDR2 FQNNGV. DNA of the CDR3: TGTGCCAGCAGCTTTAGGCCCGCCACCGGGACAGGGCAGAATGAGCAGTTCTTC. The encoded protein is CASSFRPATGTGQNEQFF.

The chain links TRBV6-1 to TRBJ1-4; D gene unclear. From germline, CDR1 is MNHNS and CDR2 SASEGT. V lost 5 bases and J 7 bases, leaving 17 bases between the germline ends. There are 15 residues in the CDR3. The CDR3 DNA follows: TGTGCCAGCAGTCCTTCCAAAGGAGACGGTGAAAAACTGTTTTTT. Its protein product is CASSPSKGDGEKLFF.

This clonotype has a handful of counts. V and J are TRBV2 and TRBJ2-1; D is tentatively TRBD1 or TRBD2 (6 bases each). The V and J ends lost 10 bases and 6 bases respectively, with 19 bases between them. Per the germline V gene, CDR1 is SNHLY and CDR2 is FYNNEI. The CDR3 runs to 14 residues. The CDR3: CAITGTPGLNEQFF. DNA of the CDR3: TGTGCCATCACAGGGACTCCCGGACTCAATGAGCAGTTCTTC. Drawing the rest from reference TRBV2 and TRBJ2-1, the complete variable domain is EPEVTQTPSHQVTQMGQEVILRCVPISNHLYFYWYRQILGQKVEFLVSFYNNEISEKSEIFDDQFSVERPDGSNFTLKIRSTKLEDSAMYFCAITGTPGLNEQFFGPGTRLTVL.

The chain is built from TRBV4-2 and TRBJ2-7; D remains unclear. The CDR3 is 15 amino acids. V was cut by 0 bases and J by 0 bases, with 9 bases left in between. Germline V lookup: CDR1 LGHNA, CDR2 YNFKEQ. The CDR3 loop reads CASSQERSVSYEQYF. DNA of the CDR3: TGTGCCAGCAGCCAAGAACGCAGCGTCTCCTACGAGCAGTACTTC.

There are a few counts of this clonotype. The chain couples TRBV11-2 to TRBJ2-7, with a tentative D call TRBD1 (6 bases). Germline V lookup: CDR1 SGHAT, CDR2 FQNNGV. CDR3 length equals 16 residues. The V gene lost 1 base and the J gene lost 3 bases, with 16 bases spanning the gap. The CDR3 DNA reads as TGTGCCAGCAGCTTAGTAGCACAGGGAAGGATCTACGAGCAGTACTTC. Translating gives CASSLVAQGRIYEQYF.

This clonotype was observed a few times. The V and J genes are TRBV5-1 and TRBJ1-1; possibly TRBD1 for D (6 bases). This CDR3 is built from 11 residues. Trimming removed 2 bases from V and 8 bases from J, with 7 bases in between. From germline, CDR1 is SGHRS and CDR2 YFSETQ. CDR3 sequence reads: CASSFDREAFF. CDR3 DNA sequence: TGCGCCAGCAGCTTCGACAGGGAAGCTTTCTTT.

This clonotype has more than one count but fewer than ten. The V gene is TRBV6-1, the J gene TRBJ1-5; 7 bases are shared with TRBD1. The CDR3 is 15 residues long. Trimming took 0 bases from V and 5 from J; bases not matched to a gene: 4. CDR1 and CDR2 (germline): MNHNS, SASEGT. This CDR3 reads CASSEAGGIHQPQHF. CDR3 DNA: TGTGCCAGCAGTGAAGCAGGGGGCATCCATCAGCCCCAGCATTTT.